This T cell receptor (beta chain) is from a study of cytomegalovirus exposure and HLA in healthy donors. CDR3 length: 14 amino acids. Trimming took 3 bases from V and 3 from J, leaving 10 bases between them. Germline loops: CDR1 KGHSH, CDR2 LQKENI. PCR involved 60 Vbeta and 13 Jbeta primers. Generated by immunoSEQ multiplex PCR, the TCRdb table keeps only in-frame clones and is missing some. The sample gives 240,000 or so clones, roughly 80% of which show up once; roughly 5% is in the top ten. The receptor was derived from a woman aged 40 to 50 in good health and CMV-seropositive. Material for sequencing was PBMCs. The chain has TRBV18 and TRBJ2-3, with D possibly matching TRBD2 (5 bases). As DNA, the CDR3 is TGTGCCAGCTCACCGAGGGAGCAGACAGATACGCAGTATTTT. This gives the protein CASSPREQTDTQYF.